One and the same sample provided the 12 T cell receptor beta chains below, sequenced in a study of cytomegalovirus exposure and HLA in healthy donors. TCRdb's copy holds only in-frame clones and misses some; the assay was immunoSEQ multiplex PCR. The sample has about 160,000 clones; approximately 96% are singletons. The sequenced sample was PBMCs. Every receptor here comes from a young woman in good health and CMV-seronegative.

The chain carries TRBV28 and TRBJ1-2; D possibly corresponds to TRBD1 (5 bases). Germline assignment: CDR1 MDHEN and CDR2 SYDVKM. V shed 7 bases and J shed 7 bases, with 19 bases lying between them. CDR3 size: 14 residues. The CDR3 loop is CASTGARGLFGYTF. In nucleotides, the CDR3 is TGTGCCAGCACTGGGGCCCGGGGGTTATTTGGCTACACCTTC.

The chain employs TRBV2 and TRBJ1-3, with D possibly TRBD1 on 6 matching bases. This CDR3 spans 13 amino acids. Per germline, CDR1 SNHLY and CDR2 FYNNEI. V was trimmed by 8 bases and J by 2 bases, leaving 10 bases between them. The CDR3 reads CASPSGAGNTIYF. The CDR3 bases are TGTGCCAGCCCTTCAGGGGCTGGAAACACCATATATTTT. The full variable domain, completed using reference TRBV2 and TRBJ1-3, is EPEVTQTPSHQVTQMGQEVILRCVPISNHLYFYWYRQILGQKVEFLVSFYNNEISEKSEIFDDQFSVERPDGSNFTLKIRSTKLEDSAMYFCASPSGAGNTIYFGEGSWLTVV.

This clone has a single count. The chain carries TRBV7-2 and TRBJ1-4, with 9 bases fitting TRBD1. With 1 base clipped from V and 5 bases from J, the junction kept 2 bases outside the gene matches. Germline assignment: CDR1 SGHTA and CDR2 FQGNSA. The CDR3 has 15 amino acids. In DNA form, the CDR3 reads TGTGCCAGCAGCTTAGGGGGGACAGGGAATGAAAAACTGTTTTTT. It codes for CASSLGGTGNEKLFF.

The DNA of the CDR3 is TGTGCCAGCGGTCTACAGGGGTTAGGGAACACTGAAGCTTTCTTT. This encodes CASGLQGLGNTEAFF. This chain joins TRBV2 and TRBJ1-1, with 7 bases aligning to TRBD1. The CDR3 is made up of 15 amino acids. With 8 bases clipped from V and 1 base from J, the junction kept 10 bases outside the gene matches. The V gene's germline CDR1 is SNHLY and CDR2 FYNNEI.

V and J are TRBV6-1 and TRBJ1-2, with D possibly TRBD1 on 5 matching bases. With 6 bases removed from V and 4 bases from J, the gap between germline ends came to 12 bases. CDR3 length equals 13 residues. CDR1 is MNHNS, CDR2 SASEGT, per germline. The CDR3 bases are TGTGCCAGCAGGGGGGGAGGTATCTATGGCTACACCTTC. As protein: CASRGGGIYGYTF.

The chain links TRBV7-8 to TRBJ2-7, with 7 bases that match TRBD1. The germline gives CDR1 SGHVS, CDR2 FQNEAQ. CDR3 length: 13 residues. The V gene end was trimmed by 5 bases and the J gene end by 4 bases; junction bases not matched to a gene: 5. CDR3: CASSVGTEYEQYF. DNA of the CDR3: TGTGCCAGCAGCGTCGGGACAGAATACGAGCAGTACTTC.

The rearrangement joins TRBV27 to TRBJ2-2; D is uncertain. V lost 0 bases to trimming and J lost 6 bases, with 5 bases between them. Germline V gene data show CDR1 as MNHEY and CDR2 as SMNVEV (reference sequence). The CDR3 extends over 13 amino acids. CDR3 sequence: CASSLSSAGELFF. The CDR3 nucleotides read TGTGCCAGCAGTTTATCCTCGGCCGGGGAGCTGTTTTTT.

V is TRBV7-2 and J is TRBJ1-2; 10 bases line up with TRBD1. CDR1 SGHTA and CDR2 FQGNSA come from the germline V gene. Trimming cost V 4 bases and J 6 bases; bases outside gene matches: 5. The CDR3 totals 14 residues. The CDR3 sequence is CASSWTGTGDGYTF. CDR3 nucleotides: TGTGCCAGCAGCTGGACCGGGACAGGGGATGGCTACACCTTC.

This chain uses TRBV25-1 with TRBJ1-1; D is perhaps TRBD1 (6 bases). Between the trimmed V and J ends, which lost 1 base and 4 bases, there was a span of 13 bases. The CDR3 has 15 amino acids. Germline CDR1 MGHDK, CDR2 SYGVNS. CDR3 residues: CASSELEGGGTEAFF. The CDR3 DNA is TGTGCCAGCAGTGAATTGGAGGGAGGGGGCACTGAAGCTTTCTTT. The full variable domain, completed using reference TRBV25-1 and TRBJ1-1, is EADIYQTPRYLVIGTGKKITLECSQTMGHDKMYWYQQDPGMELHLIHYSYGVNSTEKGDLSSESTVSRIRTEHFPLTLESARPSHTSQYLCASSELEGGGTEAFFGQGTRLTVV.

The V call is TRBV5-4, the J call TRBJ1-3; D gene unclear. The CDR3 has 14 residues. V was clipped by 4 bases and J by 0 bases, with 8 bases between them. The V gene's germline CDR1 is SGHNT and CDR2 YYREEE (reference sequence). CDR3: CASSPEASGNTIYF. CDR3 DNA sequence: TGTGCCAGCAGCCCCGAGGCCTCTGGAAACACCATATATTTT.

The chain uses TRBV4-1 and TRBJ2-5; D ambiguous. Germline V gene sequence: CDR1 MGHRA, CDR2 YSYEKL. V lost 0 bases to trimming and J lost 5 bases, with 10 bases between them. This CDR3 comprises 14 residues. The CDR3 loop is CASSQDPAWETQYF. The CDR3 region has the DNA TGCGCCAGCAGCCAAGATCCAGCGTGGGAGACCCAGTACTTC.

The chain is built from TRBV18 and TRBJ2-3; 8 bases fit TRBD1. The CDR3 has 15 residues. Per the germline V gene, CDR1 is KGHSH and CDR2 is LQKENI. Unmatched junction bases numbered 1, after V lost 0 bases and J lost 2 bases. The CDR3 DNA reads TGTGCCAGCTCACCACCGGGACAGGTCACAGATACGCAGTATTTT. As protein: CASSPPGQVTDTQYF.